This T cell receptor (beta chain) was sequenced in a study of blood T cell repertoires in COVID-19. Overall study context: Spain, Italy and the United States supplied samples that represented acute and convalescent COVID-19.

Libraries were prepared by immunoSEQ multiplex PCR; TCRdb keeps only in-frame clonotypes and omits some of them. Altogether more than 150,000 clones are present, about nine tenths being singletons, with the ten largest covering about a fifth. The sample consisted of peripheral blood. The receptor's source is a man between 65 and 85 years old with active or convalescent COVID-19.

The chain's CDR3 is CASSVVAGGTYEQYF. Written as DNA, the CDR3 is TGTGCCAGCAGCGTAGTTGCGGGGGGAACCTACGAGCAGTACTTC. The rearrangement links TRBV9 to TRBJ2-7; 8 bases align to TRBD2. Trimming at V came to 0 bases and at J to 2 bases, leaving 4 bases not matched to a gene. The germline V gene encodes CDR1 SGDLS and CDR2 YYNGEE. The CDR3 contains 15 residues.